This T cell receptor (beta chain) was observed in a study of T-cell reconstitution after alpha-beta-depleted transplantation in children. Findings of the study overall: Reported findings indicate that, about two months after transplant, alpha-beta T cells came from several hundred expanded clones, which were derived from non-depleted graft cells. Recipient T cells and thymic progenitors that survived gave rise to the high TCRbeta diversity observed at day 60 in some patients. T-cell numbers and diversity one year post-transplant derived largely from freshly generated T cells.

Unique molecular identifiers were used to barcode this TCRbeta library. Each CDR3 protein gets one entry after TCRdb re-called the PCR reads with MiXCR. The data show about 1,000,000 distinct CDR3 sequences, less than 30% seen once. This clonotype was detected only a few times. As yet, its antigen is unknown. With V trimmed by 4 bases and J by 3 bases, 11 bases remained unmatched. CDR3 size: 18 residues. Sequenced here: PBMCs, mostly from graft donor cells, sampled 360 days after TCRalphabeta/CD19-depleted stem cell transplant. This sequence was found in a boy under two years old who had a stem cell transplant for SCID, so the T cells may come from the graft donor. J is TRBJ2-2 and V is TRBV12-3 or TRBV12-4; TRBD1 aligns across 10 bases. DNA for the CDR3: TGTGCCAGCAGTTGGCCCGGCGACAGGGGGCAGGACACCGGGGAGCTGTTTTTT. Protein: CASSWPGDRGQDTGELFF.